This entry lists 18 T cell receptor beta chains sequenced from one sample in a study of CD8 T cells in Susac syndrome. The authors reverse transcribed about 0.5 to 1 ug RNA with random hexamers. One entry per CDR3 protein results from TCRdb running MiXCR on the immunoSEQ multiplex PCR reads. The table lists some 180,000 distinct CDR3 sequences, approximately 93% of them singletons. Sequences were obtained from CD4+ T cells from PBMCs. All receptors derive from a human donor in good health.

The J gene is TRBJ2-5, the V gene TRBV20-1; 12 bases line up with TRBD2. The CDR3 length is 16 residues. Germline V lookup: CDR1 DFQATT, CDR2 SNEGSKA (reference sequence). V was clipped by 3 bases and J by 3 bases; unmatched bases: 8. CDR3 residues: CSASTGLAGGKETQYF. CDR3 in DNA: TGCAGTGCTAGCACCGGCCTAGCGGGGGGGAAAGAGACCCAGTACTTC.

The chain uses TRBV19 and TRBJ2-2, with D unresolved. V was trimmed by 5 bases and J by 5 bases, leaving 9 bases between them. CDR1 LNHDA and CDR2 SQIVND come from the germline V gene (reference sequence). There are 13 residues in the CDR3. The CDR3 DNA is TGTGCCAGTAGTTTACAAGCGACCGGGGAGCTGTTTTTT. This codes for CASSLQATGELFF.

V usage is TRBV27 and J usage is TRBJ2-2, with D perhaps given as TRBD1 or TRBD2 (6 bases each). This CDR3 region has 16 residues. Germline assignment: CDR1 MNHEY and CDR2 SMNVEV (reference sequence). Trimming left V 4 bases short and J 0 bases short, with 12 bases between. The CDR3 loop reads CASSSIGGPNTGELFF. The DNA of the CDR3 is TGTGCCAGCAGTTCCATAGGGGGGCCGAACACCGGGGAGCTGTTTTTT.

CDR3 nucleotides: TGTGCCAGCAGCTTAGGGGCCAGGGATGGCACTGAAGCTTTCTTT. Its translation is CASSLGARDGTEAFF. The chain is built from TRBV11-2 and TRBJ1-1; D may be TRBD1 (5 bases). V lost 1 base and J 4 bases, leaving 13 bases between the germline ends. The CDR3 consists of 15 residues. Germline values: CDR1 SGHAT, CDR2 FQNNGV.

The V and J genes are TRBV14 and TRBJ2-7, with a weak D call TRBD1 (5 bases). CDR3 length: 16 residues. V was shortened by 0 bases and J by 1 base, with 13 bases between the two germline ends. Germline V gene lookup returns CDR1 SGHDN and CDR2 FVKESK. The CDR3 loop is CASSQDRVGASYEQYF. The CDR3 nucleotides are TGTGCCAGCAGCCAAGATAGGGTAGGGGCGTCCTACGAGCAGTACTTC.

The CDR3 loop is CASSPYREDGYTF. DNA for the CDR3: TGTGCCAGCAGTCCCTACAGGGAGGATGGCTACACCTTC. The V gene is TRBV12-3 or TRBV12-4, the J gene TRBJ1-2, with a weak D call TRBD1 (6 bases). Trimming took 5 bases from V and 6 from J, leaving 13 bases between them. The length of the CDR3 is 13 residues.

The gene calls are TRBV12-3 or TRBV12-4 and TRBJ1-5; maybe TRBD1 (5 bases). Trimming cost V 2 bases and J 1 base, with 15 bases left between them. This CDR3 has 17 amino acids. CDR3 sequence: CASSLRRGRNSNQPQHF. In nucleotides, the CDR3 is TGTGCCAGCAGTTTAAGACGGGGCAGGAACAGCAATCAGCCCCAGCATTTT.

This chain links TRBV23-1 with TRBJ2-7, with no clear D. TRBV23-1 is placed among ORFs of uncertain function. The CDR3 has 15 residues. V gave up 0 bases and J gave up 3 bases, with 12 bases separating them. In DNA form, the CDR3 reads TGCGCCAGCAGTCAATCGAGAGACCGCTACTACGAGCAGTACGTC. Translation gives CASSQSRDRYYEQYV.

The chain carries TRBV7-2 and TRBJ2-3; 8 nucleotides agree with TRBD2. Germline V gene data show CDR1 as SGHTA and CDR2 as FQGNSA. V gave up 4 bases and J gave up 1 base; unmatched junction bases: 1. The CDR3 loop spans 14 amino acids. DNA for the CDR3: TGTGCCAGCAGCTCAGCGGGGGGCACAGATACGCAGTATTTT. Translated: CASSSAGGTDTQYF. The full variable domain, with the rest looked up from reference TRBV7-2 and TRBJ2-3, is GAGVSQSPSNKVTEKGKDVELRCDPISGHTALYWYRQSLGQGLEFLIYFQGNSAPDKSGLPSDRFSAERTGGSVSTLTIQRTQQEDSAVYLCASSSAGGTDTQYFGPGTRLTVL.

This sequence joins TRBV6-6 and TRBJ2-1; weak D call: TRBD2 (5 bases). Germline CDR1 and CDR2: MNHNY and SVGAGI (reference sequence). Trimming pared 6 bases from V and 6 bases from J, leaving 12 bases between. The CDR3 is made up of 13 amino acids. In DNA form, the CDR3 reads TGTGCCAGCAGGGTGAGGGTCCTCAATGAGCAGTTCTTC. Amino acids: CASRVRVLNEQFF.

The chain combines TRBV6-1 with TRBJ1-3; D gene unclear. The CDR3 is 13 amino acids. Trimming pared 6 bases from V and 0 bases from J, leaving 6 bases between. Germline assignment: CDR1 MNHNS and CDR2 SASEGT. Written as DNA, the CDR3 is TGTGCCAGCAGACAGAACTCTGGAAACACCATATATTTT. Translated, it gives CASRQNSGNTIYF.

The chain joins TRBV28 to TRBJ2-7, with a tentative D call TRBD1 (5 bases). Deletions cut 4 bases from V and 2 bases from J, with 15 bases between. Germline loops: CDR1 MDHEN, CDR2 SYDVKM. This CDR3 comprises 15 residues. CDR3 in amino acids: CASSSQRQIPYEQYF. CDR3 DNA: TGTGCCAGCAGTTCCCAACGACAGATTCCCTACGAGCAGTACTTC.

The V and J genes are TRBV7-2 and TRBJ2-7, with D perhaps matching TRBD2 (6 bases). Trimming removed 1 base at V and 1 base at J, with 11 bases between. Germline assignment: CDR1 SGHTA and CDR2 FQGNSA. This CDR3 is 15 amino acids long. The CDR3 here is CASSLEWRGSYEQYF. For the CDR3, the DNA is TGTGCCAGCAGCTTAGAGTGGCGGGGATCCTACGAGCAGTACTTC.

In DNA, the CDR3 is TGTGCCAGCAGGAGACTAGCGGGGGGCACCCTGACCGGGGAGCTGTTTTTT. Residues: CASRRLAGGTLTGELFF. V and J are TRBV27 and TRBJ2-2; 13 bases map to TRBD2. The germline gives CDR1 MNHEY, CDR2 SMNVEV (reference sequence). J lost 5 bases, V lost 6 bases, and 9 bases had no gene match. CDR3 size: 17 residues.

The gene calls are TRBV2 and TRBJ2-3, with TRBD1 matching 8 bases. Losses at the gene ends were 4 bases for V and 3 bases for J; bases not matched to a gene: 3. CDR1 is SNHLY, CDR2 FYNNEI, per germline. The CDR3 has 14 residues. The CDR3 DNA reads TGTGCCAGCAGTGGACAGGGGAGAACAGATACGCAGTATTTT. Its translation: CASSGQGRTDTQYF.

This chain uses TRBV20-1 with TRBJ2-7; D might be TRBD1 or TRBD2, each matching 5 bases. Germline V gene data show CDR1 as DFQATT and CDR2 as SNEGSKA (reference sequence). With 3 bases removed from V and 3 bases from J, the gap between germline ends came to 15 bases. There are 14 residues in the CDR3. Written as DNA, the CDR3 is TGCAGTGCTAGGCGTGGGGACCGACTCTACGAGCAGTACGTC. It is translated as CSARRGDRLYEQYV.

The gene calls are TRBV18 and TRBJ2-4; 7 positions agree with TRBD2. V lost 3 bases to trimming and J lost 8 bases; unmatched junction nucleotides: 10. The CDR3 covers 15 residues. CDR1 is KGHSH and CDR2 is LQKENI in the germline V gene. CDR3 sequence (DNA): TGTGCCAGCTCACCCCTCGGGGTGGGAGGGGACATTCAGTACTTC. It specifies CASSPLGVGGDIQYF.

The chain employs TRBV27 and TRBJ1-6; D uncertain. The CDR3 loop spans 14 amino acids. The germline CDR1 and CDR2 sequences are MNHEY and SMNVEV (reference sequence). Trimming pared 6 bases from V and 4 bases from J, leaving 10 bases between. The CDR3: CASSDGSYNSPLHF. The CDR3 region has the DNA TGTGCCAGCAGCGACGGCTCATATAATTCACCCCTCCACTTT.